The clone carrying this TCR beta chain came up a few times. This record belongs to a study of preoperative IRX-2 immunotherapy in early breast cancer. Documented treatment: preoperative locoregional IRX-2 cytokine immunotherapy. The method was immunoSEQ multiplex PCR; TCRdb's version includes in-frame clones alone and lacks a portion of them. The data show 40,000 to 50,000 clones, approximately 80% seen once. Trimming removed 1 base at V and 4 bases at J, with 16 bases between. The CDR3 runs 17 residues. Germline V CDR1 and CDR2: LNHNV, YYDKDF (reference sequence). This chain connects TRBV15 to TRBJ2-2, with D tentatively TRBD1 (7 bases). The clonotype was recovered from a human donor with breast cancer. Sequenced here: tumor tissue, sampled after IRX-2 immunotherapy. In DNA form, the CDR3 reads TGTGCCACCAGCAGAGTTTATCCAGGGGGGAGCACCGGGGAGCTGTTTTTT. Amino acids: CATSRVYPGGSTGELFF.